This TCR beta chain was captured by sequencing in a study of type 1 regulatory T cells. Study-wide context: This in vitro CD4 product, T-allo10, is enriched for Tr1 cells and alloantigen-specific. Study findings and constraints: Tr1 cells had a more restricted TCR repertoire than non-Tr1 cells.

Germline V gives CDR1 SGHDN, CDR2 FVKESK. There are 13 residues in the CDR3. The V end was cut by 3 bases, the J end by 8 bases, with 11 bases between. TCRdb re-called the reads through MiXCR, storing one row per CDR3 protein. The table includes tens of thousands of distinct CDR3 sequences, less than 25% detected once. Remarks on this clonotype: What it binds is not known.

The sequencing sample was made of cultured type 1 regulatory T (Tr1) cells, either the whole culture or a sorted fraction (not recorded which). This clonotype originated in a human donor in good health. This sequence joins TRBV14 and TRBJ2-1; no firm D call. The CDR3 loop reads CASSQRPRDEQFF. Here the CDR3 DNA reads TGTGCCAGCAGCCAGAGACCAAGGGATGAGCAGTTCTTC.